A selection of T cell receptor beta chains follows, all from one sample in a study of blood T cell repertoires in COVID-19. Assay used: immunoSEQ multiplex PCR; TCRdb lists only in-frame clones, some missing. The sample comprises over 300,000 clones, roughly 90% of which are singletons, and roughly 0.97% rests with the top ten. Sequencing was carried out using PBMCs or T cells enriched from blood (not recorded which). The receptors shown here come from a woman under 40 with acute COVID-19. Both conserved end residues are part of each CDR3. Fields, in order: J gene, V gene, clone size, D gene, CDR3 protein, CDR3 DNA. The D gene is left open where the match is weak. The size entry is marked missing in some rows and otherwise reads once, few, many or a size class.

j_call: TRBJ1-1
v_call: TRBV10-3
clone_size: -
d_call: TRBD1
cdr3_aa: CAISRDSNTEAFF
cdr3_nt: TGTGCCATCAGTCGGGACAGCAACACTGAAGCTTTCTTT

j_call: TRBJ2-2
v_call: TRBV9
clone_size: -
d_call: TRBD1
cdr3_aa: CASSVVGTANTGELFF
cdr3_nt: TGTGCCAGCAGCGTAGTCGGGACAGCTAACACCGGGGAGCTGTTTTTT

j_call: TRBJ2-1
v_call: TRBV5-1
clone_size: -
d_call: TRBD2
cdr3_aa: CASSPRGSGNEQFF
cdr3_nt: TGCGCCAGCAGCCCGCGGGGGTCGGGGAATGAGCAGTTCTTC

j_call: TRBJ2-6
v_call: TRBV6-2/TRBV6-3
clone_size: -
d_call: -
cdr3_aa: CASSSRLSGANVLTF
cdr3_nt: TGTGCCAGCAGTTCCCGGTTGAGCGGGGCCAACGTCCTGACTTTC

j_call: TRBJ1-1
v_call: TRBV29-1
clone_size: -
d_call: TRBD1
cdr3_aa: CSVDPGGNTEAFF
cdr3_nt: TGCAGCGTGGACCCAGGGGGTAATACTGAAGCTTTCTTT

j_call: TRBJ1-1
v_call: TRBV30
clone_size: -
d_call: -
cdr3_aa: CAWSGLRSGRVTEAFF
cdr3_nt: TGTGCCTGGAGTGGTCTGCGTTCTGGGAGGGTCACTGAAGCTTTCTTT

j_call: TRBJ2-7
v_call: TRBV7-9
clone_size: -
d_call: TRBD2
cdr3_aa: CASSPMVGGVYEQYF
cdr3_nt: TGTGCCAGCAGCCCGATGGTGGGGGGGGTCTACGAGCAGTACTTC

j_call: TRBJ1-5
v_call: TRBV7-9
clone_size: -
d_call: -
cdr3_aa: CASSLGGDQPQHF
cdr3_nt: TGTGCCAGCAGCTTAGGGGGGGACCAGCCCCAGCATTTT

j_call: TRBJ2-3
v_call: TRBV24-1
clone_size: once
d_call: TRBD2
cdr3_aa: CATSDSGLAGLNTDTQYF
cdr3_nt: TGTGCCACCAGTGATTCTGGACTAGCGGGACTCAACACAGATACGCAGTATTTT

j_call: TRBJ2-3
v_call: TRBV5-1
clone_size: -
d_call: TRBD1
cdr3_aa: CASSLGTGYTDTQYF
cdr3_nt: TGCGCCAGCAGCCTAGGGACAGGGTACACAGATACGCAGTATTTT

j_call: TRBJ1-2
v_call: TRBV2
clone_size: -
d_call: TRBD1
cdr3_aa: CASREDRGRVGGYTF
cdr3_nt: TGTGCCAGCAGGGAGGACAGGGGGCGCGTTGGTGGCTACACCTTC

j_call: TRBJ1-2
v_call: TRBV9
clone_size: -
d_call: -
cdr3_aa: CASSVGGLGYGYTF
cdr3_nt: TGTGCCAGCAGCGTGGGGGGGTTAGGCTATGGCTACACCTTC

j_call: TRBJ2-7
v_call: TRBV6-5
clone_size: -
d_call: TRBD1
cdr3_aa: CASGSRDRDYEQYF
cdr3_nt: TGTGCCAGCGGAAGCCGGGACAGGGATTACGAGCAGTACTTC

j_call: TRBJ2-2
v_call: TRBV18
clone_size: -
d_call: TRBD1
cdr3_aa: CASSPLGQVVAGELFF
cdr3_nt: TGTGCCAGCTCACCTTTGGGACAGGTGGTAGCCGGGGAGCTGTTTTTT

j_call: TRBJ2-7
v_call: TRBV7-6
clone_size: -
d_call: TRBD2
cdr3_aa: CASSLPSFRAKLWGEGGYEQYF
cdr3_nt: TGTGCCAGCAGCCTCCCTTCGTTTAGGGCCAAGTTGTGGGGGGAGGGCGGATACGAGCAGTACTTC

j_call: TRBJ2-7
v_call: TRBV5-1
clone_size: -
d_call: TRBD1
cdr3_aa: CASSKGQEVGEQYF
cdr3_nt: TGCGCCAGCAGCAAGGGACAGGAAGTGGGCGAGCAGTACTTC

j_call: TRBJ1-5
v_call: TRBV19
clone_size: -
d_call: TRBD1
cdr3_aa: CASREQGGNQPQHF
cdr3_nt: TGTGCCAGTAGGGAACAGGGGGGGAATCAGCCCCAGCATTTT

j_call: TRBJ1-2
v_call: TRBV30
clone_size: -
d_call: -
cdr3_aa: CAWRGGVHYGYTF
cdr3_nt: TGTGCCTGGAGAGGGGGGGTTCACTATGGCTACACCTTC

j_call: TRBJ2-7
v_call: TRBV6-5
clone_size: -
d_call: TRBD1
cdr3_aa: CASSLPTGAAYEQYF
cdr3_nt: TGTGCCAGCAGTTTACCGACAGGGGCGGCTTACGAGCAGTACTTC

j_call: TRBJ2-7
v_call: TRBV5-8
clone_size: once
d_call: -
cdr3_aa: CASSPRGIYEQYF
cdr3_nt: TGTGCCAGCAGCCCTCGGGGGATATACGAGCAGTACTTC

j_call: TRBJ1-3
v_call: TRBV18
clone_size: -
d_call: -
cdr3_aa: CASSPPRTVSGNTIYF
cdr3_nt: TGTGCCAGCTCACCACCGAGGACAGTTTCTGGAAACACCATATATTTT